The present entry profiles one TCR beta chain with its context. Its antigen is still unknown. Germline-derived CDR1 and CDR2 are LNHDA and SQIVND (reference sequence). The CDR3 is 17 residues long. V gave up 0 bases and J gave up 6 bases; unmatched junction bases: 8. The source of the sample is a study of cytomegalovirus exposure and HLA in healthy donors. Study-level results: In an earlier analysis, most TCR beta V segments were productive about 87% or about 30% of the time. The study flagged about 150 TCR beta chains as cytomegalovirus-associated.

The PCR made use of 60 Vbeta and 13 Jbeta primers. The protocol was immunoSEQ multiplex PCR, while the TCRdb copy is restricted to in-frame clones and leaves out a portion. This sample has roughly 180,000 clones; roughly 73% occur once, and the top ten carry about 7.7%. The sequenced material came from PBMCs. This chain connects TRBV19 to TRBJ1-5; 10 positions agree with TRBD1. This TCR derives from a woman aged 40 to 50 in good health and CMV-seropositive. CDR3 DNA: TGTGCCAGTAGTATAGATCGGAGGACAGGGGGACTTCAGCCCCAGCATTTT. Translating it yields CASSIDRRTGGLQPQHF.